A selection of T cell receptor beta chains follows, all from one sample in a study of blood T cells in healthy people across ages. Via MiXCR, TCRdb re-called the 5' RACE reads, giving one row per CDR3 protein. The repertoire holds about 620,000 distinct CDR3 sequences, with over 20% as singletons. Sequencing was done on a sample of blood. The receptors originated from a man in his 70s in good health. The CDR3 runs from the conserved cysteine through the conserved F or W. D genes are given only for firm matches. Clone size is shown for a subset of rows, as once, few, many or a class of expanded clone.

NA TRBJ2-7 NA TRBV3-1 TGTGCCAGCAGCCAGGACGGAGCTCCTCTCGAGCAGTACTTC CASSQDGAPLEQYF
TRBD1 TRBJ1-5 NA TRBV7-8 TGTGCCAGCAGCTTAGTGTCTAGGGGGCTTCAGCCCCAGCATTTT CASSLVSRGLQPQHF
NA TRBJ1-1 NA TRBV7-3 TGTGCCAGCAGCCCGGACGGCAGCAACACTGAAGCTTTCTTT CASSPDGSNTEAFF
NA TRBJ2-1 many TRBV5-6 TGTGCCAGCAGCTTGTCTGGGTTTGAGCAGTTCTTC CASSLSGFEQFF
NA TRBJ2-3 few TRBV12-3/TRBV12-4 TGTGCCAGCAGCGGTCGGGACGGACACACAGATACGCAGTATTTT CASSGRDGHTDTQYF
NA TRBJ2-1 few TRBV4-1 TGCGCCAGCAGCCAAGGGCCCGGGCAGGGCTACAACAATGAGCAGTTCTTC CASSQGPGQGYNNEQFF
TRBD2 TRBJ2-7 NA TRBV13 TGTGCCAGCAGCTCCCGCCGGGGGGACTACGAGCAGTACTTC CASSSRRGDYEQYF
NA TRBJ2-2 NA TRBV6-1 TGTGCCAGCCCACCCCCGACAGGATACACCGGGGAGCTGTTTTTT CASPPPTGYTGELFF
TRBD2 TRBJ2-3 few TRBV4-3 TGCGCCAGCAGCCAATTCTCAGCGGGGGGTAGCACAGATACGCAGTATTTT CASSQFSAGGSTDTQYF
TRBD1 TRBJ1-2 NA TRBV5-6 TGTGCCAGCAGCCTCGACAGGGACGGCTACACCTTC CASSLDRDGYTF
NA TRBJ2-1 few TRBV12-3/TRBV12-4 TGTGCCAGCACCCTCAGGGTATCCTACAATGAGCAGTTCTTC CASTLRVSYNEQFF
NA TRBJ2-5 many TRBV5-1 TGCGCCAGCAGCTTGGGGAGCAGCCAAGAGACCCAGTACTTC CASSLGSSQETQYF
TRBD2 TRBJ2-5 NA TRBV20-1 TGCAGTGCGAACCCGGGGGGGCCTAAAGAGACCCAGTACTTC CSANPGGPKETQYF
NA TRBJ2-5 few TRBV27 TGTGCCAGCAGTTTACTGGCGGTCCCGGAGACCCAGTACTTC CASSLLAVPETQYF
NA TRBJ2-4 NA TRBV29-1 TGCAGCGCCGGCCCCCCGACAGGCCCCAAAAACATTCAGTACTTC CSAGPPTGPKNIQYF
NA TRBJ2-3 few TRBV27 TGTGCCAGCAGTTTAAACAGAGGGGATACGCAGTATTTT CASSLNRGDTQYF
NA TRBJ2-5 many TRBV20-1 TGCAGTGCTAGGCGAGACCAAGAGACCCAGTACTTC CSARRDQETQYF
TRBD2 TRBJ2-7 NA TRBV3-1 TGTGCCAGCAGCAATACCGGGACTAGCGCTTACTACGAGCAGTACTTC CASSNTGTSAYYEQYF
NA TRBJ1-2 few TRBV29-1 TGCAGCGTTGGAGGGGGAGGGGAGGACTATGGCTACACCTTC CSVGGGGEDYGYTF
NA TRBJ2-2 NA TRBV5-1 TGCGCCAGCAGCTGGACCGGGACCGCTAACACCGGGGAGCTGTTTTTT CASSWTGTANTGELFF
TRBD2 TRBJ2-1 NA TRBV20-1 TGCAGTGCTAGAGATCTAGCGGGAGGCGGGCGTGAGCAGTTCTTC CSARDLAGGGREQFF
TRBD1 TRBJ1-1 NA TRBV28 TGTGCCAGCAGTTTCGGTACAGGGGCAGGGAACACTGAAGCTTTCTTT CASSFGTGAGNTEAFF
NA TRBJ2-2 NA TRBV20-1 TGCAGTGCTAGACGGGGCCAGGGTGTTAACACCGGGGAGCTGTTTTTT CSARRGQGVNTGELFF
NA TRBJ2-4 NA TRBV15 TGTGCCACCAGCAGAGACGTGGGCCAAAACATTCAGTACTTC CATSRDVGQNIQYF
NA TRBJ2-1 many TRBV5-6 TGTGCCAGCAGCTTCGCGGGAATCTATGAGCAGTTCTTC CASSFAGIYEQFF
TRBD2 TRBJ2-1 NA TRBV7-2 TGTGCCAGCAGCCCAAGTTCGGGGACTAGCGGGAGAGGTGAGCAGTTCTTC CASSPSSGTSGRGEQFF
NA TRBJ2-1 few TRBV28 TGTGCCAGCACGACAGGTGGGACTATCTACAATGAGCAGTTCTTC CASTTGGTIYNEQFF
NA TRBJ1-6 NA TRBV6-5 TGTGCCAGCAGAGATTATAATTCACCCCTCCACTTT CASRDYNSPLHF
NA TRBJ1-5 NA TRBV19 TGTGCCAGTAGTATCAGGGAGGATCAGCCCCAGCATTTT CASSIREDQPQHF
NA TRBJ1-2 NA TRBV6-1 TGTGCCAGCAGTGAGGGGCGGATGGGCGGCTACACCTTC CASSEGRMGGYTF
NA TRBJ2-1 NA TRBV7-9 TGTGCCAGCAGGGACGGGGGATCCTACAATGAGCAGTTCTTC CASRDGGSYNEQFF
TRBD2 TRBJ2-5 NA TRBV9 TGTGCCAGCGGACCTCTAACGGGAGGGCCGGAGACCCAGTACTTC CASGPLTGGPETQYF
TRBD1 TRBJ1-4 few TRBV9 TGTGCCAGCAGCGTAGGTCGCACAGGGGGAGATAATGAAAAACTGTTTTTT CASSVGRTGGDNEKLFF
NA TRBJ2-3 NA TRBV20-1 TGCAGTGCTAGAGATTGGGGGGGGCCTACAGATACGCAGTATTTT CSARDWGGPTDTQYF
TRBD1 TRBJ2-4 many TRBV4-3 TGCGCCAGCAGCCAAGATCACAGGGGCCAAAACATTCAGTACTTC CASSQDHRGQNIQYF
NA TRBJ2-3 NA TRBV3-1 TGTGCCAGCAGCCAAGTAGGCGGCGGGCCAGATACGCAGTATTTT CASSQVGGGPDTQYF
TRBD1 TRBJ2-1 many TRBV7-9 TGTGCCAGCAGATGGGACAGGGCCCACAATGAGCAGTTCTTC CASRWDRAHNEQFF
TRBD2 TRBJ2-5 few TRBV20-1 TGCAGTGCGGGACGAGCGGGAGAGCGGCGAGAGACCCAGTACTTC CSAGRAGERRETQYF
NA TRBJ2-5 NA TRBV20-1 TGCAGTGCTAGAGATTTATTTACAGGGAGGGGCGAGACCCAGTACTTC CSARDLFTGRGETQYF
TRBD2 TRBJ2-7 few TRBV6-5 TGTGCCAGCAGTTACCCTGCGGGAGGAAAATACGAGCAGTACTTC CASSYPAGGKYEQYF
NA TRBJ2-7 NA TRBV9 TGTGCCAGCAGCACGGTACAGAGTCTTTACGAGCAGTACTTC CASSTVQSLYEQYF
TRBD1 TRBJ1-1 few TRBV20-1 TGCAGTGCTAGAGTTCCAGGGACAGGGGCCACTGAAGCTTTCTTT CSARVPGTGATEAFF
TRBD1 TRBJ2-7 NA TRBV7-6 TGTGCCAGCAGCTTAGGGGACAGGCGCTCCTACGAGCAGTACTTC CASSLGDRRSYEQYF
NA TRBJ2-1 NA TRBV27 TGTGCCAGCAGACAGCAGGGTCTAAGCTCCTACAATGAGCAGTTCTTC CASRQQGLSSYNEQFF
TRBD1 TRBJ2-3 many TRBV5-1 TGCGCCAGCAGCTTGACAGGGGCCACAGATACGCAGTATTTT CASSLTGATDTQYF
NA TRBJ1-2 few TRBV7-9 TGTGCCAGCAGCTTAGGGGTTTCTTCTGGCTACACCTTC CASSLGVSSGYTF
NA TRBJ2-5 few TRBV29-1 TGCAGCGTTGACGTGACAGCTATCCAAGAGACCCAGTACTTC CSVDVTAIQETQYF
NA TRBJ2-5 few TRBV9 TGTGCCAGCAGCGTACGCTGGGACCAAGAGACCCAGTACTTC CASSVRWDQETQYF
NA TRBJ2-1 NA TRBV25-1 TGTGCCAGCAGTGCCTCTCACGGTGAGCAGTTCTTC CASSASHGEQFF
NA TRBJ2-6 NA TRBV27 TGTGCCAGCAGTTTATCGGGAAATATCGGCTCTGGGGCCAACGTCCTGACTTTC CASSLSGNIGSGANVLTF
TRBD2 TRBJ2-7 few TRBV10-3 TGTGCCATCAGTGGCGGACTAGCGGGTGACTCCTACGAGCAGTACTTC CAISGGLAGDSYEQYF
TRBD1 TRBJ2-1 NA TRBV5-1 TGCGCCAGCAGCCCGGGACAGGGTCAGTTCTTC CASSPGQGQFF
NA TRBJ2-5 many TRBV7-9 TGTGCCAGCAGCGAACAAGAGACCCAGTACTTC CASSEQETQYF
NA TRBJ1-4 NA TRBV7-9 TGTGCCAGCAGCTTAGATTCGGGGGCGAAGGAACTGTTTTTT CASSLDSGAKELFF
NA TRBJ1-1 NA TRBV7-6 TGTGCCACCGCGAACCAGGGACACACTGAAGCTTTCTTT CATANQGHTEAFF
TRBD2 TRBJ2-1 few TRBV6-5 TGTGCCAGCAGGGAAAGCGGGAGCAGGTACAATGAGCAGTTCTTC CASRESGSRYNEQFF